The rows below give T cell receptor beta chains drawn from one sample of a study of blood T cell repertoires in COVID-19. Method: immunoSEQ multiplex PCR; TCRdb's copy keeps in-frame clones and lacks some. The table records about 330,000 clones, 85% to 90% of them present only once. Sequencing was performed on PBMCs or T cells enriched from blood (not recorded which). The receptors come from a woman younger than 30 who had recovered from COVID-19. Both conserved end residues are part of each CDR3. Each record gives: D gene, J gene, clone size, V gene, CDR3 DNA, CDR3 protein. D genes are given only for firm matches. Expanded clones are given a class, and other clones once, few, many or no size at all.

D: .
J: TRBJ1-4
size: .
V: TRBV15
DNA: TGTGCCACCAGCAGAGATGGGGGGTCAAATGAAAAACTGTTTTTT
CDR3: CATSRDGGSNEKLFF

D: .
J: TRBJ1-3
size: few
V: TRBV29-1
DNA: TGCAGCGTTGAGTACTACTCTGGAAACACCATATATTTT
CDR3: CSVEYYSGNTIYF

D: TRBD1
J: TRBJ2-5
size: .
V: TRBV5-4
DNA: TGTGCCAGCAGCGCCGGGACAGTCCAAGAGACCCAGTACTTC
CDR3: CASSAGTVQETQYF

D: .
J: TRBJ2-2
size: .
V: TRBV11-2
DNA: TGTGCCAGCAGCTTCCAGGGATCCACCGGGGAGCTGTTTTTT
CDR3: CASSFQGSTGELFF

D: .
J: TRBJ2-3
size: .
V: TRBV5-1
DNA: TGCGCCAGCAGCTTGGGAGGTCTAGCGCCGTCGGATACGCAGTATTTT
CDR3: CASSLGGLAPSDTQYF

D: .
J: TRBJ1-2
size: .
V: TRBV7-3
DNA: TGTGCCAGCAGCTTGGATCCAGGGTCAAACTATGGCTACACCTTC
CDR3: CASSLDPGSNYGYTF

D: TRBD1
J: TRBJ2-7
size: .
V: TRBV3-1/TRBV3-2
DNA: TGTGCCAGCAGCCAGGGACAGGGTAACTACGAGCAGTACTTC
CDR3: CASSQGQGNYEQYF

D: TRBD1
J: TRBJ1-5
size: .
V: TRBV2
DNA: TGTGCCAGCTCAGGACAGGGGAGCGCCAATCAGCCCCAGCATTTT
CDR3: CASSGQGSANQPQHF

D: TRBD1
J: TRBJ1-5
size: .
V: TRBV2
DNA: TGTGCCAGCAGGACAGGGGGCAACCAGCCCCAGCATTTT
CDR3: CASRTGGNQPQHF

D: .
J: TRBJ1-3
size: .
V: TRBV19
DNA: TGTGCCAGTAGTAACGCCGGACAGTGGCTCGGCTCTGGAAACACCATATATTTT
CDR3: CASSNAGQWLGSGNTIYF

D: .
J: TRBJ1-4
size: .
V: TRBV19
DNA: TGTGCCAGTAGGTCGACAGGTAGTAATGAAAAACTGTTTTTT
CDR3: CASRSTGSNEKLFF

D: TRBD2
J: TRBJ2-2
size: once
V: TRBV7-9
DNA: TGTGCCAGCAGCTCTGGTCGGGGTAGCGGGGCCACCGGGGAGCTGTTTTTT
CDR3: CASSSGRGSGATGELFF

D: .
J: TRBJ1-5
size: .
V: TRBV2
DNA: TGTGCCAGCAGTGAATTAGGACAGCTACTTCAGCCCCAGCATTTT
CDR3: CASSELGQLLQPQHF

D: .
J: TRBJ1-5
size: .
V: TRBV7-9
DNA: TGTGCCAGCAGCTTCGGAGGGCAGCCCCAGCATTTT
CDR3: CASSFGGQPQHF

D: .
J: TRBJ1-6
size: .
V: TRBV6-6
DNA: TGTGCCAGCAGTTCCGAGGCGGCTTATAATTCACCCCTCCACTTT
CDR3: CASSSEAAYNSPLHF

D: TRBD2
J: TRBJ2-5
size: .
V: TRBV2
DNA: TGTGCCAGCAGTGAAACGCGACTAGCGGACCCCAGCCAAGAGACCCAGTACTTC
CDR3: CASSETRLADPSQETQYF

D: .
J: TRBJ1-1
size: .
V: TRBV28
DNA: TGTGCCAGCAGTTTAAGGGGCGCCCTCAATACTGAAGCTTTCTTT
CDR3: CASSLRGALNTEAFF

D: .
J: TRBJ1-1
size: .
V: TRBV18
DNA: TGTGCCAGCTCACCTATCCTGGAGATGAACACTGAAGCTTTCTTT
CDR3: CASSPILEMNTEAFF

D: .
J: TRBJ2-3
size: .
V: TRBV19
DNA: TGTGCCAGTAGTATTCTGGAGAGCACAGATACGCAGTATTTT
CDR3: CASSILESTDTQYF

D: .
J: TRBJ1-1
size: .
V: TRBV19
DNA: TGTGCCAGTAATCAGGAGGGAGAAGGTGTACAAGCTTTCTTT
CDR3: CASNQEGEGVQAFF

D: TRBD2
J: TRBJ2-7
size: .
V: TRBV4-1
DNA: TGCGCCAGCAGCCATGGAGGACTAGCGAACGAGCAGTACTTC
CDR3: CASSHGGLANEQYF

D: TRBD2
J: TRBJ2-1
size: .
V: TRBV7-3
DNA: TGTGCCAGCAAGAGCGGGAGCGGGGTCAATGAGCAGTTCTTC
CDR3: CASKSGSGVNEQFF

D: .
J: TRBJ1-1
size: .
V: TRBV7-9
DNA: TGTGCCAGCAGCCTATCGGGACAATACACTGAAGCTTTCTTT
CDR3: CASSLSGQYTEAFF

D: TRBD1
J: TRBJ1-2
size: .
V: TRBV28
DNA: TGTGCCAGCAGTTTGGGACAGACGTCCTATGGCTACACCTTC
CDR3: CASSLGQTSYGYTF

D: .
J: TRBJ1-5
size: .
V: TRBV6-5
DNA: TGTGCCAGCAGTCACAGGGTTAGCAATCAGCCCCAGCATTTT
CDR3: CASSHRVSNQPQHF

D: TRBD2
J: TRBJ2-7
size: .
V: TRBV2
DNA: TGTGCCAGCGGATTGGAGGCGGGGGAAGGCGAGCAGTACTTC
CDR3: CASGLEAGEGEQYF

D: .
J: TRBJ2-1
size: .
V: TRBV4-1
DNA: TGCGCCAGCAGCCATCTTTCCCCAAGAGGAGCCACACCTTACAATGAGCAGTTCTTC
CDR3: CASSHLSPRGATPYNEQFF

D: .
J: TRBJ1-1
size: .
V: TRBV12-3/TRBV12-4
DNA: TGTGCCAGCAGCCCCCTGGGGGGGACTGAAGCTTTCTTT
CDR3: CASSPLGGTEAFF

D: TRBD2
J: TRBJ2-1
size: few
V: TRBV28
DNA: TGTGCCAGCAGTTCCGGAGTAGCGGGAGGGGGCGATGAGCAGTTCTTC
CDR3: CASSSGVAGGGDEQFF

D: .
J: TRBJ2-2
size: .
V: TRBV4-1
DNA: TGCGCCAGCAGCCAAGTTTGGGGGGAAGACGGGGAGCTGTTTTTT
CDR3: CASSQVWGEDGELFF

D: .
J: TRBJ2-5
size: .
V: TRBV13
DNA: TGTGCCAGCAGCTTAGGCCCCCAACAAGAGACCCAGTACTTC
CDR3: CASSLGPQQETQYF

D: TRBD1
J: TRBJ1-2
size: .
V: TRBV6-5
DNA: TGTGCCAGTTCCGGGACAGTGAACTATGGCTACACCTTC
CDR3: CASSGTVNYGYTF

D: .
J: TRBJ1-5
size: .
V: TRBV4-1
DNA: TGCGCCAGCAGCCATAACCCCACAACATATCAGCCCCAGCATTTT
CDR3: CASSHNPTTYQPQHF

D: .
J: TRBJ2-7
size: .
V: TRBV2
DNA: TGTGCCAGCAGCCCACTAGCAATAAGTTCCTACGAGCAGTACTTC
CDR3: CASSPLAISSYEQYF

D: TRBD2
J: TRBJ2-1
size: .
V: TRBV28
DNA: TGTGCCAGCAGTTTAGGTCTCGAAGCGGGATCGAGGGATGAGCAGTTCTTC
CDR3: CASSLGLEAGSRDEQFF

D: .
J: TRBJ1-3
size: .
V: TRBV3-1/TRBV3-2
DNA: TGTGCCAGCAGCACCCCCTCGCTAGGAAACACCATATATTTT
CDR3: CASSTPSLGNTIYF

D: .
J: TRBJ2-7
size: .
V: TRBV30
DNA: TGTGCCTGGAGTTTCCCACCGGACTTCTCCTACGAGCAGTACTTC
CDR3: CAWSFPPDFSYEQYF

D: .
J: TRBJ1-1
size: .
V: TRBV5-5
DNA: TGTGCCAGCAGGGTGGGGGGGCGAATAGGAGCTTTCTTT
CDR3: CASRVGGRIGAFF

D: .
J: TRBJ1-2
size: once
V: TRBV19
DNA: TGTGCCGGGAAGGACAAGTACTATGGCTACACCTTC
CDR3: CAGKDKYYGYTF

D: TRBD1
J: TRBJ2-3
size: .
V: TRBV7-8
DNA: TGTGCCAGCAGTTACGACAGGGTAGCGACAGATACGCAGTATTTT
CDR3: CASSYDRVATDTQYF

D: .
J: TRBJ1-3
size: .
V: TRBV28
DNA: TGTGCCAGCAGACCCACTACGGATTTGGGAAACACCATATATTTT
CDR3: CASRPTTDLGNTIYF

D: TRBD2
J: TRBJ2-7
size: .
V: TRBV9
DNA: TGTGCCAGCAGCGAACTAGCGGGAGCCCTGAGCGAGCAGTACTTC
CDR3: CASSELAGALSEQYF

D: .
J: TRBJ1-3
size: .
V: TRBV6-1
DNA: TGTGCCAGCAGTGGAGTAAGACGGGAGCAGTGGAGAAACACCATATATTTT
CDR3: CASSGVRREQWRNTIYF

D: TRBD1
J: TRBJ1-2
size: .
V: TRBV19
DNA: TGTGCCAGTAGAGGCAGGGGGCTCGGCTACACCTTC
CDR3: CASRGRGLGYTF

D: .
J: TRBJ1-1
size: .
V: TRBV25-1
DNA: TGTGCCAGCATGAGAGGGCCAGGGCGCGGGGGGTACACTGAAGCTTTCTTT
CDR3: CASMRGPGRGGYTEAFF

D: .
J: TRBJ1-1
size: .
V: TRBV7-3
DNA: TGTGCCAGCAGCTTTCAGGGACTTGCCACTGAAGCTTTCTTT
CDR3: CASSFQGLATEAFF

D: .
J: TRBJ2-1
size: .
V: TRBV28
DNA: TGTGCCAGCAGTCCGGCCACAGGAAATTCCTACAATGAGCAGTTCTTC
CDR3: CASSPATGNSYNEQFF

D: .
J: TRBJ1-2
size: few
V: TRBV5-4
DNA: TGTGCCAGCAGCGCCCTAGCAGGTACATTTGGCTACACCTTC
CDR3: CASSALAGTFGYTF

D: .
J: TRBJ1-1
size: .
V: TRBV28
DNA: TGTGCCAGCAGTTACGGGGTCGTACTGGCGAACACTGAAGCTTTCTTT
CDR3: CASSYGVVLANTEAFF

D: TRBD1
J: TRBJ1-2
size: once
V: TRBV2
DNA: TGTGCCAGTTCAGACTTTGGAGGGGGCGACTATGGCTACACCTTC
CDR3: CASSDFGGGDYGYTF

D: .
J: TRBJ2-7
size: .
V: TRBV6-2/TRBV6-3
DNA: TGTGCCAGCAGTTACTCTAACGAGCAGTACTTC
CDR3: CASSYSNEQYF

D: TRBD1
J: TRBJ2-5
size: .
V: TRBV5-6
DNA: TGTGCCAGCAGCTACCGCGGGACAGGGGTGCAAGAGACCCAGTACTTC
CDR3: CASSYRGTGVQETQYF

D: TRBD2
J: TRBJ2-3
size: .
V: TRBV11-1
DNA: TGTGCCAGCAGCTTCACTAGCGGTAGCACAGATACGCAGTATTTT
CDR3: CASSFTSGSTDTQYF

D: TRBD1
J: TRBJ1-2
size: .
V: TRBV7-3
DNA: TGTGCCAGCAGCTTAGGGACAGACCAGAACTATGGCTACACCTTC
CDR3: CASSLGTDQNYGYTF

D: TRBD1
J: TRBJ1-2
size: .
V: TRBV5-8
DNA: TGTGCCAGCAGCTCCGGACAGGGAGTCTATGGCTACACCTTC
CDR3: CASSSGQGVYGYTF

D: TRBD1
J: TRBJ1-1
size: .
V: TRBV30
DNA: TGTGCCTGGAGTGTACTGACAGGGTCGGAAGCTTTCTTT
CDR3: CAWSVLTGSEAFF

D: TRBD2
J: TRBJ2-2
size: once
V: TRBV5-1
DNA: TGCGCCAGCAGCGCACCGGGACTAGTTAACACCGGGGAGCTGTTTTTT
CDR3: CASSAPGLVNTGELFF

D: TRBD1
J: TRBJ2-7
size: .
V: TRBV3-1/TRBV3-2
DNA: TGTGCCAGCAGCCAAGAAGGGACAGTTTGGGAGCAGTACTTC
CDR3: CASSQEGTVWEQYF

D: .
J: TRBJ2-5
size: .
V: TRBV19
DNA: TGTGCCAGTAACTCTGGTGGGGCGAACCAAGAGACCCAGTACTTC
CDR3: CASNSGGANQETQYF

D: .
J: TRBJ2-7
size: .
V: TRBV5-4
DNA: TGTGCCAGCAGCTACCACGGGTACGAGCAGTACTTC
CDR3: CASSYHGYEQYF